This T cell receptor beta chain stems from a study of beta chain features in type 1 diabetes. For the study at large: Healthy donors and patients had similar age, gender and cell yields. Study results and limitations: Still unanswered here is whether HLA type influences TCRB rearrangement. Moderately but significantly shorter TCRB CDR3s were found in Type 1 diabetes patients in all four CD4+ subsets.

V dropped 3 bases and J dropped 3 bases, with 6 bases sitting between them. The CDR3 spans 13 residues. Germline loops: CDR1 SGHAT, CDR2 FQDESV (reference sequence). The isolated RNA, all of it, was reverse transcribed, so expressed TCRB transcripts were what got sequenced. Average read counts of stem cell-like memory T cell samples were approximately 940,000. Method: immunoSEQ multiplex PCR; TCRdb's copy keeps in-frame clones and lacks some. The sample contains over 15,000 clones, around 50% of which appear only once. As to this clone: Antigen unknown.

The chain uses TRBV11-1 and TRBJ2-1; D is unresolved. The clonotype originates from a man between 18 and 35 years old in good health. Sequencing input: stem cell memory CD4+ T cells from blood. The CDR3 loop reads CASSFIIYNEQFF. CDR3 sequence (DNA): TGTGCCAGCAGCTTCATCATCTACAATGAGCAGTTCTTC.